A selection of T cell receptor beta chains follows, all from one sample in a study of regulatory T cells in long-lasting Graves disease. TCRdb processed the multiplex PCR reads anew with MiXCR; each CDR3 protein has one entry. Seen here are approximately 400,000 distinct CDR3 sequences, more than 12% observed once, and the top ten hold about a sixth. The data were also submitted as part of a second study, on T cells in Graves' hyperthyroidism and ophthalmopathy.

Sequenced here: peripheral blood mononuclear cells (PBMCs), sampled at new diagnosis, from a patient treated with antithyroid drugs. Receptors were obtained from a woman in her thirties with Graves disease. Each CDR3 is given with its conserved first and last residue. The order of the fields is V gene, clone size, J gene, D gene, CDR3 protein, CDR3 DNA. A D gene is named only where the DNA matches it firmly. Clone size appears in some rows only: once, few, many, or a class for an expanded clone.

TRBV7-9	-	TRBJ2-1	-	CASSLGRHEQFF	TGTGCCAGCAGCTTGGGGAGACATGAGCAGTTCTTC
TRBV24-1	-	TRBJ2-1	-	CATSDLGLAGDEQFF	TGTGCCACCAGTGATTTAGGGCTAGCAGGCGATGAGCAGTTCTTC
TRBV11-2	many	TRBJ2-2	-	CASSFPKTENTGELFF	TGTGCCAGCAGCTTCCCGAAAACAGAGAACACCGGGGAGCTGTTTTTT
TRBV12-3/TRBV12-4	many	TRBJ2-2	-	CASSLVADNTGELFF	TGTGCCAGCAGTTTAGTGGCGGATAACACCGGGGAGCTGTTTTTT
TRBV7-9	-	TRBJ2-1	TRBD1	CASSLTGQGDGQFF	TGTGCCAGCAGTCTTACAGGACAGGGCGATGGACAGTTCTTC
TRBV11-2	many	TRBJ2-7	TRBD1	CASSLLTGTSYEQYF	TGTGCCAGCAGCTTATTGACAGGGACATCCTACGAGCAGTACTTC
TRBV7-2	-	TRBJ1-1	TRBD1	CASSLAGTGDTEAFF	TGTGCCAGCAGCTTAGCGGGGACAGGGGACACTGAAGCTTTCTTT
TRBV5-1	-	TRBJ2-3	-	CASSLHPIGADTQSRETQYF	TGCGCCAGCAGCTTACATCCCATTGGCGCAGATACACAGTCAAGGGAGACGCAGTATTTT
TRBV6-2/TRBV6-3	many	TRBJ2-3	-	CASSLRARTDTQYF	TGTGCCAGCAGCCTCAGGGCCCGCACAGATACGCAGTATTTT
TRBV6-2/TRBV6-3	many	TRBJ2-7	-	CASSEFLAKEQYF	TGTGCCAGCAGTGAATTTCTAGCCAAAGAGCAGTACTTC
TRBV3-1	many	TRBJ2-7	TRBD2	CASSQDSGGNYEQYF	TGTGCCAGCAGCCAAGACTCGGGAGGCAACTACGAGCAGTACTTC
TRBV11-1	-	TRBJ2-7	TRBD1	CASSLGQGTLPQYF	TGTGCCAGCAGCTTAGGACAGGGGACCCTCCCGCAGTACTTC
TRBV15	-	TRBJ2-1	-	CATSRAIDRYNEQFF	TGTGCCACCAGCAGGGCTATAGACAGATACAATGAGCAGTTCTTC
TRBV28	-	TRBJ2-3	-	CASSSGTEVDTQYF	TGTGCCAGCAGTTCCGGGACGGAGGTAGATACGCAGTATTTT
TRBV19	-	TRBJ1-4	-	CASTGRGANEKLFF	TGTGCCAGTACTGGAAGAGGGGCTAATGAAAAACTGTTTTTT
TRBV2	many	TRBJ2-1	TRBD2	CASSEASGYTNEQFF	TGTGCCAGCAGTGAAGCTAGCGGGTACACCAATGAGCAGTTCTTC
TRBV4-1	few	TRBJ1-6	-	CASSQSRMVNSPLHF	TGCGCCAGCAGCCAATCCAGGATGGTTAATTCACCCCTCCACTTT
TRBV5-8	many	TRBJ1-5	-	CASSFYRQGNQPQHF	TGTGCCAGCAGCTTTTACCGGCAGGGCAATCAGCCCCAGCATTTT
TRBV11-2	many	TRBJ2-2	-	CASSFGRETGELFF	TGTGCCAGCAGCTTTGGGCGGGAAACCGGGGAGCTGTTTTTT
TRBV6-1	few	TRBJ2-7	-	CASASAGVPYEQYF	TGTGCCAGCGCATCGGCCGGGGTACCCTACGAGCAGTACTTC
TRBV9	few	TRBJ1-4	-	CASSGPVGEKLFF	TGTGCCAGCTCGGGGCCGGTTGGGGAAAAACTGTTTTTT
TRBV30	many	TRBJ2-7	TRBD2	CAWSYRLAGSYEQYF	TGTGCCTGGAGTTATCGACTAGCGGGGTCCTACGAGCAGTACTTC
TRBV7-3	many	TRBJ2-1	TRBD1	CASSGQGARGNEQFF	TGTGCCAGCAGCGGGCAGGGGGCGCGGGGCAATGAGCAGTTCTTC
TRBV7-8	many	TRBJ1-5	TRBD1	CASSLGYRGRTPNQPQHF	TGTGCCAGCAGCTTAGGGTACAGGGGGCGAACACCAAATCAGCCCCAGCATTTT
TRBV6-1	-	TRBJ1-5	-	CASSEVRDNQPQHF	TGTGCCAGCAGTGAGGTCAGAGACAATCAGCCCCAGCATTTT
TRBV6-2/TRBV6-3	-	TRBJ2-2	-	CASSYRGTVFF	TGTGCCAGCAGTTACAGGGGGACGGTGTTTTTT
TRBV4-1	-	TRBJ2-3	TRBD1	CASSPPDRGLTGTQYF	TGCGCCAGCAGCCCCCCCGACAGGGGCCTCACAGGTACGCAGTATTTT
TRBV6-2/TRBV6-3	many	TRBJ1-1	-	CASSEAIGANTEAFF	TGTGCCAGCAGTGAAGCCATAGGAGCGAACACTGAAGCTTTCTTT
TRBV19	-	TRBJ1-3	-	CASSIGFISGNTIYF	TGTGCCAGTAGTATTGGATTTATCTCTGGAAACACCATATATTTT
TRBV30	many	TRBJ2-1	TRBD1	CAYATGTGDNEQFF	TGTGCCTACGCCACCGGGACAGGGGACAATGAGCAGTTCTTC
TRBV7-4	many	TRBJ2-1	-	CASSPAYEQFF	TGTGCCAGCAGCCCGGCTTATGAGCAGTTCTTC
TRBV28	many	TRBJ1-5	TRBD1	CASSQDRQSNRSWLYSNQPQHF	TGTGCCAGCAGCCAGGACAGGCAGTCGAACCGGAGTTGGTTATATAGCAATCAGCCCCAGCATTTT
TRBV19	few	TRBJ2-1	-	CASSTASGGGNEQFF	TGTGCCAGTAGTACCGCTAGCGGAGGGGGAAATGAGCAGTTCTTC
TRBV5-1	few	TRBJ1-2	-	CASSFGFTYGYTF	TGCGCCAGCAGCTTTGGCTTTACATATGGCTACACCTTC